A selection of T cell receptor beta chains follows, all from one sample in a study of cytomegalovirus exposure and HLA in healthy donors. Only in-frame clones appear in the TCRdb table, and some are missing; sequencing was by immunoSEQ multiplex PCR. The data contain 200,000 to 250,000 clones, more than 75% of them seen just once; the ten biggest clones take up 1.5% to 2%. Sequencing input: PBMCs. The receptor set was obtained from a woman in her late teens or twenties in good health and CMV-seropositive. CDR3s include the opening cysteine and the closing phenylalanine or tryptophan. The D gene is left open where the match is weak. Where a row states a size, it is once, few, many or the class of an expanded clone; other rows omit it.

TRBV9,-,-,TRBJ2-3,CASSPRTSSTDTQYF,TGTGCCAGCAGCCCACGGACTTCGTCCACAGATACGCAGTATTTT
TRBV5-8,-,TRBD1,TRBJ2-2,CASSLRQGERLNTGELFF,TGTGCCAGCAGCTTGCGACAGGGAGAGCGGCTCAACACCGGGGAGCTGTTTTTT
TRBV6-1,-,-,TRBJ1-5,CASSETSGSSNQPQHF,TGTGCCAGCAGTGAGACCTCGGGATCAAGCAATCAGCCCCAGCATTTT
TRBV28,-,TRBD1,TRBJ1-1,CASSNRGMNTEAFF,TGTGCCAGCAGTAACAGGGGGATGAACACTGAAGCTTTCTTT
TRBV7-9,few,-,TRBJ1-5,CASRRGDQPQHF,TGTGCCAGCCGCCGGGGGGATCAGCCCCAGCATTTT
TRBV30,-,TRBD2,TRBJ2-7,CAWSYAGGRAYEQYF,TGTGCCTGGAGCTACGCAGGAGGGAGGGCCTACGAGCAGTACTTC
TRBV28,once,-,TRBJ2-7,CASSLGGAGYEQYF,TGTGCCAGCAGTTTGGGGGGGGCAGGGTACGAGCAGTACTTC
TRBV4-1,-,TRBD2,TRBJ2-7,CASSQPFGGLAAYEQYF,TGCGCCAGCAGCCAGCCCTTTGGGGGACTAGCGGCTTACGAGCAGTACTTC
TRBV14,-,TRBD1,TRBJ2-7,CASSSPGQGLGEQYF,TGTGCCAGCAGCTCACCGGGACAGGGGTTGGGTGAGCAGTACTTC
TRBV9,-,TRBD2,TRBJ2-1,CASSGTSGSGNEQFF,TGTGCCAGCAGCGGGACTAGCGGGAGTGGGAATGAGCAGTTCTTC
TRBV30,-,TRBD1,TRBJ1-2,CAWGQGASGYTF,TGTGCCTGGGGACAGGGGGCGAGTGGCTACACCTTC
TRBV6-5,-,TRBD1,TRBJ2-1,CASAGGQGLREQFF,TGTGCCAGCGCTGGGGGACAGGGGCTAAGAGAGCAGTTCTTC
TRBV7-9,-,TRBD1,TRBJ2-1,CASSSRGQGAYNEQFF,TGTGCCAGCAGTAGCCGGGGACAGGGGGCGTATAATGAGCAGTTCTTC
TRBV5-4,once,-,TRBJ2-2,CASSLVMNTGELFF,TGTGCCAGCAGCTTGGTTATGAACACCGGGGAGCTGTTTTTT
TRBV11-2,-,-,TRBJ2-7,CASSLTRRYEQYF,TGTGCCAGCAGCTTAACCCGGAGGTACGAGCAGTACTTC
TRBV7-8,-,-,TRBJ1-1,CASSSAGSTEAFF,TGTGCCAGCAGCTCAGCTGGCAGCACTGAAGCTTTCTTT
TRBV30,once,TRBD2,TRBJ2-3,CAWSVPGGFTDTQYF,TGTGCCTGGAGTGTACCGGGGGGTTTCACAGATACGCAGTATTTT
TRBV4-1,-,TRBD1,TRBJ2-7,CASSQTGTGDYEQYF,TGCGCCAGCAGCCAGACCGGGACAGGGGACTACGAGCAGTACTTC
TRBV15,-,-,TRBJ2-1,CATSRDSDEQFF,TGTGCCACCAGCAGAGATAGCGATGAGCAGTTCTTC
TRBV5-1,-,-,TRBJ2-3,CASSLELPTDTQYF,TGCGCCAGCAGCTTGGAACTACCCACAGATACGCAGTATTTT
TRBV28,-,-,TRBJ2-1,CASSPQVPAGLNEQFF,TGTGCCAGCAGCCCCCAGGTTCCGGCGGGACTTAATGAGCAGTTCTTC
TRBV13,-,-,TRBJ2-1,CASSGLDVGLREQFF,TGTGCCAGCAGCGGGCTCGACGTAGGACTGCGTGAGCAGTTCTTC
TRBV29-1,-,-,TRBJ2-7,CSATRLRGSFGSYEQYF,TGCAGCGCCACCCGTCTGAGAGGCTCTTTTGGATCCTACGAGCAGTACTTC
TRBV6-5,once,-,TRBJ1-5,CASSEVWGRPQHF,TGTGCCAGCAGTGAAGTGTGGGGGCGGCCCCAGCATTTT
TRBV7-2,once,-,TRBJ1-5,CASSFGIQDDQPQHF,TGTGCCAGCAGCTTTGGTATACAGGATGATCAGCCCCAGCATTTT
TRBV5-1,once,TRBD2,TRBJ2-1,CASSPISGRLNEQFF,TGCGCCAGCAGCCCAATTAGCGGGAGGTTGAATGAGCAGTTCTTC
TRBV7-8,once,-,TRBJ1-5,CASSPGAPRGNQPQHF,TGTGCCAGCAGCCCAGGGGCACCAAGGGGCAATCAGCCCCAGCATTTT
TRBV2,few,-,TRBJ1-4,CASSFGEKLFF,TGTGCCAGCAGCTTCGGTGAAAAACTGTTTTTT
TRBV19,-,-,TRBJ1-1,CASSVELLNTEAFF,TGTGCCAGTAGTGTAGAACTACTGAACACTGAAGCTTTCTTT
TRBV6-5,-,-,TRBJ2-1,CASSYGGSGTYNEQFF,TGTGCCAGCAGTTACGGAGGTAGCGGAACCTACAATGAGCAGTTCTTC
TRBV7-2,-,TRBD2,TRBJ2-7,CASSNSGRAPYEQYF,TGTGCCAGCAGCAATAGCGGGAGGGCCCCCTACGAGCAGTACTTC
TRBV9,-,TRBD2,TRBJ2-3,CASSPLWVAGGNTDTQYF,TGTGCCAGCAGCCCGCTTTGGGTAGCGGGAGGCAACACAGATACGCAGTATTTT
TRBV28,-,-,TRBJ1-2,CASSLLRGGDARANYGYTF,TGTGCCAGCAGTTTATTAAGGGGTGGGGATGCCAGAGCTAACTATGGCTACACCTTC
TRBV28,-,-,TRBJ2-3,CASSSEPVNTQYF,TGTGCCAGCAGTTCAGAACCTGTTAATACGCAGTATTTT
TRBV29-1,-,TRBD1,TRBJ1-2,CSAGQGAGGYTF,TGCAGCGCGGGACAGGGGGCGGGTGGCTACACCTTC
TRBV18,once,-,TRBJ2-3,CASSDLDAQYF,TGTGCCAGCTCAGACTTAGATGCGCAGTATTTT
TRBV15,few,-,TRBJ2-7,CATSRDRWAYEQYF,TGTGCCACCAGCAGAGACCGGTGGGCGTACGAGCAGTACTTC
TRBV27,-,TRBD2,TRBJ2-5,CASSPTSGRAKTQYF,TGTGCCAGCAGCCCGACTAGCGGGAGGGCCAAGACCCAGTACTTC
TRBV7-8,-,-,TRBJ2-3,CASSFGNRVTDTQYF,TGTGCCAGCAGCTTCGGGAACAGGGTAACAGATACGCAGTATTTT
TRBV7-2,few,TRBD2,TRBJ2-1,CASSGGTSGAYNEQFF,TGTGCCAGCAGCGGAGGGACTAGCGGGGCCTACAATGAGCAGTTCTTC
TRBV18,-,-,TRBJ2-5,CASSPANQETQYF,TGTGCCAGCTCACCTGCGAACCAAGAGACCCAGTACTTC